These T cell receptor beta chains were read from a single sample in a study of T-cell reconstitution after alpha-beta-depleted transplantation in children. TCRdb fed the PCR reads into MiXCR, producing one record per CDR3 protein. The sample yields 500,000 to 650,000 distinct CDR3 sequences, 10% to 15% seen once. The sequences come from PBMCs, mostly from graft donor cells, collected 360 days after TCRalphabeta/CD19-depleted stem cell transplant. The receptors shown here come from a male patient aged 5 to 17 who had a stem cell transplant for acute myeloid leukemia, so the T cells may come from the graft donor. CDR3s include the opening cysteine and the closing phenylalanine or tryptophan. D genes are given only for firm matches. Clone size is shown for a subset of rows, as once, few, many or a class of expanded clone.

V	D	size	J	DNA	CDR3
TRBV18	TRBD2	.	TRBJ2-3	TGTGCCAGCTCACCCGGGACTAGCGGGGGAGATACGCAGTATTTT	CASSPGTSGGDTQYF
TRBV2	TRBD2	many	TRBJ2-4	TGTGCCAGCAGTTCAGGCTTCGGACTAGGAAAAAACATTCAGTACTTC	CASSSGFGLGKNIQYF
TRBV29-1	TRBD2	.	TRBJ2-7	TGCAGCGCCGAGGCTAGCGGCTACGAGCAGTACTTC	CSAEASGYEQYF
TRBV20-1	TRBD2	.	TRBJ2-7	TGCTGTGCCTCACCACGGAGCGGGACTTACTACGAGCAGTACTTC	CCASPRSGTYYEQYF
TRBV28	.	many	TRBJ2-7	TGTGCCAGCAGTCCCACACGGGCCTACGAGCAGTACTTC	CASSPTRAYEQYF
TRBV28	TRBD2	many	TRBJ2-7	TGTGCCAGCAGTTTGGGACTAGACTACGAGCAGTACTTC	CASSLGLDYEQYF
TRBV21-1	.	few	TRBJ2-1	TGTGCCAGCAGCAAATTAGCCGTCCGGAACCCCCTGTTCTTC	CASSKLAVRNPLFF
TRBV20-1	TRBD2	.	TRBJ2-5	TGCAGTGCTAGCAGCCCTAGCGGGAGGGTTACCCAAGAGACCCAGTACTTC	CSASSPSGRVTQETQYF
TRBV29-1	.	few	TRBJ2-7	TGCAGCGCCTCGACTGTCACCTACGAGCAGTACTTC	CSASTVTYEQYF
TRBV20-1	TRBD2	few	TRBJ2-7	TGCAGTGCTAGAGGCTCCGGGACTAGCGGGACCTACGAGCAGTACTTC	CSARGSGTSGTYEQYF